The entry below describes one TCR beta chain. Its antigen is as yet unknown. This entry belongs to a study of shared clonotypes between healthy human individuals. As for the study in general: CD4 naive cells filled three plates per donor, CD4 memory three, CD8 naive two and CD8 memory one.

Study findings and constraints: Sharing of clonotypes among donors was expected to vary with sequencing depth. The study found lower generation probabilities in non-shared clonotypes than in those shared by all four donors.

Trimming removed 4 bases at V and 3 bases at J, with 13 bases between. CDR1 and CDR2 (germline): SGHTS, YDEGEE. The CDR3 loop spans 14 amino acids. CD4+ cell separation produced CD45RA+ naive and CD45RA-negative memory subsets. Profiling relied on immunoSEQ multiplex PCR, and the TCRdb table lists in-frame clones only, not all of them. The sample has around 1,000,000 clones; roughly 77% are singletons. Sample: memory CD4+ T cells from PBMCs. Subset described: CD45RA-negative fraction. The chain combines TRBV5-8 with TRBJ2-5; the D gene is possibly TRBD2 (7 bases). This sequence originates from a man aged 18 to 35 in good health. Some clones in this sample may be carry-over from other donors' samples. The DNA for the CDR3 is TGTGCCAGCAGCCCCCAGGGGAGGGAAGAGACCCAGTACTTC. Its protein product is CASSPQGREETQYF. The variable domain in full, with the rest retrieved from reference TRBV5-8 and TRBJ2-5, is EAGVTQSPTHLIKTRGQQATLRCSPISGHTSVYWYQQALGLGLQFLLWYDEGEERNRGNFPPRFSGRQFPNYSSELNVNALELEDSALYLCASSPQGREETQYFGPGTRLLVL.